Presented here are 23 T cell receptor beta chains from one specimen sequenced in a study of radiotherapy plus CTLA-4 blockade in lung cancer. Libraries were prepared by immunoSEQ multiplex PCR; TCRdb keeps only in-frame clonotypes and omits some of them. The sample shows more than 40,000 clones, 60% to 80% of them seen only once. This material consisted of peripheral blood, taken from a patient treated with radiotherapy plus ipilimumab. These receptors came from a human donor with non-small cell lung cancer who had stable disease on radiotherapy plus ipilimumab.

The chain joins TRBV5-1 to TRBJ2-5; 11 bases line up with TRBD2. Unmatched junction bases numbered 4, after V lost 4 bases and J lost 5 bases. CDR3 size: 14 residues. Looked up from germline, CDR1 is SGHRS and CDR2 is YFSETQ. The CDR3 loop is CASSRTSGWETQYF. The DNA for the CDR3 is TGCGCCAGCAGCCGGACTAGCGGGTGGGAGACCCAGTACTTC.

This clone has a handful of counts. This chain connects TRBV4-2 to TRBJ2-5; 7 nucleotides line up with TRBD1. J was trimmed by 2 bases and V by 1 base; bases with no gene match: 4. This CDR3 region has 15 residues. Germline CDR1 is LGHNA and CDR2 is YNFKEQ. This CDR3 reads CASSQGPGQQETQYF. The CDR3 DNA is TGTGCCAGCAGCCAAGGACCGGGACAGCAAGAGACCCAGTACTTC.

The rearrangement uses TRBV7-2 and TRBJ1-6, with D maybe TRBD1 (6 bases). This CDR3 is built from 15 residues. Germline V lookup: CDR1 SGHTA, CDR2 FQGNSA. The V gene lost 3 bases and the J gene lost 9 bases, with 15 bases spanning the gap. The CDR3 loop reads CASSLDQNRVSPLHF. The DNA of the CDR3 is TGTGCCAGCAGCTTGGACCAAAACAGGGTTTCACCCCTCCACTTT.

CDR3 amino acids: CASSPWTVWGEKLFF. The CDR3 nucleotides are TGTGCCAGCAGCCCGTGGACCGTCTGGGGTGAAAAACTGTTTTTT. The gene calls are TRBV5-3 and TRBJ1-4; D gene ambiguous. TRBV5-3 is known as an ORF, though its function is uncertain. This CDR3 region has 15 residues. V dropped 8 bases and J dropped 7 bases, with 21 bases sitting between them.

This clone appeared a few times. The chain carries TRBV19 and TRBJ2-2, with D possibly being TRBD1 or TRBD2 (6 bases each). The CDR3 contains 15 residues. Looked up from germline, CDR1 is LNHDA and CDR2 is SQIVND (reference sequence). Trimming removed 7 bases from V and 0 bases from J, with 12 bases in between. CDR3 sequence: CASNRGGSNTGELFF. As DNA, the CDR3 is TGTGCCAGTAATCGAGGGGGGTCGAACACCGGGGAGCTGTTTTTT. Full variable domain (outside the CDR3, taken from reference TRBV19 and TRBJ2-2): DGGITQSPKYLFRKEGQNVTLSCEQNLNHDAMYWYRQDPGQGLRLIYYSQIVNDFQKGDIAEGYSVSREKKESFPLTVTSAQKNPTAFYLCASNRGGSNTGELFFGEGSRLTVL.

This clone was seen just once. The junction departs from germline at one end; a sequencing error may be responsible. The identical CDR3 is also encoded by other nucleotide sequences in the sample. The chain uses TRBV2 and TRBJ1-1; the match to TRBD1 covers 7 bases. The germline CDR1 and CDR2 sequences are SNHLY and FYNNEI. CDR3 length equals 15 residues. The CDR3 DNA is TGTGCCAGCGCCGGGACAGAGGTCATGAACACTGAAGCCTTCTTT. Its protein product is CASAGTEVMNTEAFF.

This chain connects TRBV6-1 to TRBJ1-2; D uncertain. Germline V gene data show CDR1 as MNHNS and CDR2 as SASEGT. This CDR3 has 13 amino acids. The V end lost 6 bases, the J end lost 3 bases, and 11 bases lay between the germline ends. The CDR3 loop reads CASSQESHYGYTF. CDR3 in DNA: TGTGCCAGCAGCCAAGAAAGTCACTATGGCTACACCTTC.

The genes are TRBV5-4 and TRBJ1-1; D is perhaps TRBD1 (6 bases). The V gene lost 4 bases and the J gene lost 0 bases, with 10 bases spanning the gap. The CDR3 is 14 amino acids. Germline loops: CDR1 SGHNT, CDR2 YYREEE (reference sequence). The CDR3, as DNA: TGTGCCAGCAGCCCTAGGGGGATGAACACTGAAGCTTTCTTT. Amino acids: CASSPRGMNTEAFF.

The chain is built from TRBV5-1 and TRBJ2-3; 11 bases fit TRBD2. The V and J ends lost 8 bases and 2 bases, in that order; junction bases with no gene match: 4. CDR1 is SGHRS and CDR2 is YFSETQ in the germline V gene. This CDR3 has 14 residues. The CDR3 bases are TGCGCCAGTACGACTAGCGGGGCCACAGATACGCAGTATTTT. The encoded protein is CASTTSGATDTQYF.

This clone has just a few counts. This chain joins TRBV19 and TRBJ2-1; 8 bases line up with TRBD2. The CDR3 runs 16 residues. The germline CDR1 and CDR2 sequences are LNHDA and SQIVND (reference sequence). Losses at the gene ends were 8 bases for V and 5 bases for J; bases not matched to a gene: 14. The CDR3 loop reads CASSTYGRGADNEQFF. The CDR3 bases are TGTGCCAGTTCTACTTATGGGCGGGGGGCCGACAATGAGCAGTTCTTC.

V and J are TRBV2 and TRBJ1-1; 8 bases fit TRBD1. The V gene's germline CDR1 is SNHLY and CDR2 FYNNEI. The CDR3 has 13 residues. V trimming: 8 bases; J trimming: 2 bases; junction bases outside the gene matches: 4. CDR3 sequence reads: CASGGQVNTEAFF. In DNA, the CDR3 is TGTGCCAGCGGGGGACAGGTTAACACTGAAGCTTTCTTT.

The chain combines TRBV7-6 with TRBJ2-3; 7 bases map to TRBD1. Trimming at V came to 5 bases and at J to 7 bases, leaving 6 bases not matched to a gene. CDR1 is SGHVS and CDR2 is FNYEAQ in the germline V gene. The CDR3 has 13 amino acids. CDR3 in DNA: TGTGCCAGCAGCGCAAGACAGGGCAATACGCAGTATTTT. It codes for CASSARQGNTQYF.

This clone was counted between two and nine times. V usage is TRBV7-2 and J usage is TRBJ2-7, with 8 bases lining up with TRBD1. Trimming took 3 bases from V and 3 from J; bases not matched to a gene: 1. There are 13 residues in the CDR3. CDR1 and CDR2 (germline): SGHTA, FQGNSA. DNA of the CDR3: TGTGCCAGCAGCTTCGGGACAGGCTACGAGCAGTACTTC. It specifies CASSFGTGYEQYF.

This clone was recorded once. The chain recombines TRBV28 with TRBJ2-5, with TRBD2 matching over 15 bases. The length of the CDR3 is 17 residues. CDR1 is MDHEN, CDR2 SYDVKM, per germline. V was clipped by 5 bases and J by 2 bases; unmatched bases: 6. The CDR3 sequence is CASSPGTSGGYQETQYF. CDR3 nucleotide sequence: TGTGCCAGCAGTCCAGGGACTAGCGGGGGGTATCAAGAGACCCAGTACTTC. The full variable domain, completed using reference TRBV28 and TRBJ2-5, is DVKVTQSSRYLVKRTGEKVFLECVQDMDHENMFWYRQDPGLGLRLIYFSYDVKMKEKGDIPEGYSVSREKKERFSLILESASTNQTSMYLCASSPGTSGGYQETQYFGPGTRLLVL.

This chain joins TRBV5-5 and TRBJ2-7; D perhaps matches TRBD2 (5 bases). Trimming shortened V by 0 bases and J by 3 bases, and 7 bases separated the two germline ends. The length of the CDR3 is 13 residues. CDR1 and CDR2 (germline): SGHKS, YYEKEE (reference sequence). CDR3 loop: CASSLAAGYEQYV. For the CDR3, the DNA is TGTGCCAGCAGCTTGGCCGCGGGCTACGAGCAGTACGTC.

The chain couples TRBV15 to TRBJ2-2; TRBD2 might be the D (6 bases). This CDR3 spans 17 amino acids. Per the germline V gene, CDR1 is LNHNV and CDR2 is YYDKDF (reference sequence). V was shortened by 0 bases and J by 3 bases, with 14 bases between the two germline ends. CDR3 in amino acids: CATSREGGLGYTGELFF. The CDR3 nucleotides are TGTGCCACCAGCAGAGAGGGAGGATTGGGTTACACCGGGGAGCTGTTTTTT.

Note on this clone: The sample holds other DNA sequences that translate to the same CDR3. This sequence joins TRBV9 and TRBJ1-2; 8 bases are shared with TRBD1. In germline, CDR1 is SGDLS, CDR2 YYNGEE. The CDR3 consists of 16 residues. V shed 0 bases and J 2 bases; nucleotides not matched to a gene: 6. The CDR3 nucleotides are TGTGCCAGCAGCGTAGAGGCAGGGGGCCCGAACTATGGCTACACCTTC. Translation gives CASSVEAGGPNYGYTF.

This clone has only a few counts. V and J are TRBV19 and TRBJ1-1; D ambiguous. Germline CDR1 is LNHDA and CDR2 is SQIVND (reference sequence). Trimming stripped 5 bases from V and 1 base from J, with 8 bases between. The CDR3 is 13 residues long. The CDR3 DNA reads as TGTGCCAGTAGTCCTACACCGAACACTGAAGCTTTCTTT. This translates into CASSPTPNTEAFF.

This clone was detected ten times or more. V is TRBV5-6 and J is TRBJ2-3; D unresolved. This CDR3 contains 12 residues. CDR1 and CDR2 (germline): SGHDT, YYEEEE. Trimming cost V 1 base and J 2 bases, with 2 bases left between them. CDR3 nucleotide sequence: TGTGCCAGCAGCTTGAACACAGATACGCAGTATTTT. This encodes CASSLNTDTQYF.

The chain uses TRBV5-1 and TRBJ1-5; TRBD1 is a possible D gene (5 bases). V was clipped by 0 bases and J by 6 bases, with 10 bases between them. This CDR3 comprises 14 residues. In germline, CDR1 is SGHRS, CDR2 YFSETQ. The CDR3 nucleotides are TGCGCCAGCAGCTTGGGGCAGGGAGGTCAGCCCCAGCATTTT. Translating it yields CASSLGQGGQPQHF.

The genes are TRBV14 and TRBJ1-6; D gene unclear. V was cut by 0 bases and J by 0 bases, with 6 bases left in between. CDR1 SGHDN and CDR2 FVKESK come from the germline V gene. This CDR3 spans 16 amino acids. In DNA, the CDR3 is TGTGCCAGCAGCCAAGATCAGAGCTCCTATAATTCACCCCTCCACTTT. This codes for CASSQDQSSYNSPLHF.

This sequence joins TRBV18 and TRBJ1-1, with a possible D match to TRBD1 (6 bases). V gave up 2 bases and J gave up 5 bases, with 12 bases separating them. CDR1 is KGHSH, CDR2 LQKENI, per germline. This CDR3 is 14 amino acids long. The CDR3 nucleotides are TGTGCCAGCTCACCAGATGGAGGGGGAACTGAAGCTTTCTTT. This translates into CASSPDGGGTEAFF.

The rearrangement uses TRBV29-1 and TRBJ1-1; D is unclear. The length of the CDR3 is 10 residues. From germline, CDR1 is SQVTM and CDR2 ANQGSEA. Trimming removed 3 bases from V and 3 bases from J, with 2 bases in between. The CDR3 DNA sequence: TGCAGCGTTGAGGACACTGAAGCTTTCTTT. It yields the protein CSVEDTEAFF.